The next 31 T cell receptor beta chains were all read from a single sample in a study of T cell repertoires in cytomegalovirus infection. Antigen specificity for these receptors is unknown. TCRdb used MiXCR to reprocess the reads, holding one entry per CDR3 protein. The sample lists 370,000 or so distinct CDR3 sequences, about 35% occurring once. Sequenced material: cultured PBMCs, taken from culture after CMV antigen stimulation. These receptors originate from a human donor in good health (CMV status not recorded). Some clones in this sample may be carry-over from other donors' samples.

The chain employs TRBV4-3 and TRBJ1-4; perhaps TRBD1 as D (5 bases). The CDR3 length is 16 residues. CDR1 and CDR2 from the germline V gene are LGHNA and YSLEER. The V end lost 1 base, the J end lost 5 bases, and 14 bases lay between the germline ends. DNA of the CDR3: TGCGCCAGCAGCCAAGGGGGACGGAGGGGAAATGAAAAACTGTTTTTT. Translation: CASSQGGRRGNEKLFF.

The CDR3 nucleotides read TGTGCCAGCAGTAAAATAGAGGGAATAGCGGGAGCAAGCCACAATGAGCAGTTCTTC. Translated: CASSKIEGIAGASHNEQFF. The chain uses TRBV25-1 and TRBJ2-1, with 9 bases lining up with TRBD2. With V trimmed by 5 bases and J by 5 bases, 19 bases remained unmatched. The V gene's germline CDR1 is MGHDK and CDR2 SYGVNS. This CDR3 has 19 residues. Complete variable domain (other parts from reference TRBV25-1 and TRBJ2-1): EADIYQTPRYLVIGTGKKITLECSQTMGHDKMYWYQQDPGMELHLIHYSYGVNSTEKGDLSSESTVSRIRTEHFPLTLESARPSHTSQYLCASSKIEGIAGASHNEQFFGPGTRLTVL.

V gene TRBV10-3 combines with J gene TRBJ2-3; TRBD2 matches 9 bases. Per germline, CDR1 ENHRY and CDR2 SYGVKD. Trimming removed 2 bases from V and 3 bases from J; junction bases left unmatched: 3. The CDR3 consists of 15 residues. CDR3 amino acids: CAISEGTSGTDTQYF. The CDR3 DNA follows: TGTGCCATCAGTGAGGGTACTAGCGGGACAGATACGCAGTATTTT.

V is TRBV20-1 and J is TRBJ2-1; TRBD2 matches at 10 bases. V gave up 6 bases and J gave up 0 bases; unmatched junction bases: 8. The CDR3 consists of 16 residues. CDR1 is DFQATT, CDR2 SNEGSKA, per germline (reference sequence). CDR3 residues: CSATTSGYHSYNEQFF. The CDR3 DNA sequence: TGCAGTGCAACGACTAGCGGGTATCACTCCTACAATGAGCAGTTCTTC.

This clonotype showed up many times. The V gene is TRBV6-1, the J gene TRBJ1-3; 8 positions agree with TRBD1. The CDR3 length is 14 residues. The V gene end was trimmed by 4 bases and the J gene end by 8 bases; junction bases not matched to a gene: 7. The germline V gene has CDR1 MNHNS and CDR2 SASEGT. CDR3 residues: CASSAGQGRDTIYF. CDR3 coding DNA: TGTGCCAGCAGTGCCGGACAGGGACGAGACACCATATATTTT.

This clonotype has a handful of counts. The chain employs TRBV7-2 and TRBJ1-3; D gene unclear. V was clipped by 5 bases and J by 9 bases, with 14 bases between them. The CDR3 extends over 13 amino acids. Germline V gene lookup returns CDR1 SGHTA and CDR2 FQGNSA. The CDR3, as DNA: TGTGCCAGCAGCCCCCAGCCTAGGAGCACCATATATTTT. It specifies CASSPQPRSTIYF. The complete variable domain, with remaining parts taken from reference TRBV7-2 and TRBJ1-3, reads GAGVSQSPSNKVTEKGKDVELRCDPISGHTALYWYRQSLGQGLEFLIYFQGNSAPDKSGLPSDRFSAERTGGSVSTLTIQRTQQEDSAVYLCASSPQPRSTIYFGEGSWLTVV.

This clonotype was observed at least ten times. The chain carries TRBV12-3 or TRBV12-4 and TRBJ2-1; 8 nucleotides align to TRBD1. This CDR3 contains 14 residues. The junction had 7 bases not matched to a gene; V was cut back by 3 bases and J by 9 bases. DNA for the CDR3: TGTGCCAGCAGTTTGTCAGGGGGCAAGGGTGAGCAGTTCTTC. Translated, it gives CASSLSGGKGEQFF.

This chain connects TRBV6-6 to TRBJ2-7; D uncertain. Deletions cut 0 bases from V and 5 bases from J, with 11 bases between. CDR1 and CDR2 (germline): MNHNY, SVGAGI (reference sequence). The CDR3 extends over 14 amino acids. CDR3 sequence reads: CASSYSPRINEQYF. In nucleotides, the CDR3 is TGTGCCAGCAGTTACTCCCCCCGCATCAACGAGCAGTACTTC.

The chain links TRBV7-3 to TRBJ2-1; 14 positions agree with TRBD2. Germline-derived CDR1 and CDR2 are SGHTA and FQGTGA. Trimming at V came to 1 base and at J to 0 bases, leaving 2 bases not matched to a gene. The CDR3 runs 18 residues. The CDR3 protein is CASSLRGTSGSSYNEQFF. The CDR3 DNA reads TGTGCCAGCAGCTTAAGGGGGACTAGCGGGAGCTCCTACAATGAGCAGTTCTTC.

The chain carries TRBV19 and TRBJ1-2, with 8 bases aligning to TRBD1. CDR1 and CDR2 (germline): LNHDA, SQIVND (reference sequence). The length of the CDR3 is 14 residues. V was clipped by 7 bases and J by 4 bases; unmatched bases: 8. For the CDR3, the DNA is TGTGCCAGTATTAGGGGACAGGCGTCCTATGGCTACACCTTC. This codes for CASIRGQASYGYTF.

The rearrangement joins TRBV19 to TRBJ1-5; D gene ambiguous. The V gene's germline CDR1 is LNHDA and CDR2 SQIVND (reference sequence). Trimming removed 3 bases from V and 4 bases from J, with 10 bases in between. The CDR3 has 14 amino acids. The CDR3 DNA reads as TGTGCCAGTAGTATTCAAGGGAATAATCAGCCCCAGCATTTT. It yields the protein CASSIQGNNQPQHF.

The gene calls are TRBV20-1 and TRBJ2-1, with 9 bases identical to TRBD2. The CDR3 has 13 residues. Germline assignment: CDR1 DFQATT and CDR2 SNEGSKA (reference sequence). V shed 5 bases, J shed 3 bases, and the junction held 2 bases outside the gene matches. The CDR3 sequence is CSALLAGYNEQFF. CDR3 sequence (DNA): TGCAGTGCTCTACTAGCGGGCTACAATGAGCAGTTCTTC.

The chain uses TRBV7-2 and TRBJ1-2; TRBD1 aligns across 7 bases. The CDR3 is made up of 14 amino acids. Germline V CDR1 and CDR2: SGHTA, FQGNSA. With V trimmed by 3 bases and J by 4 bases, 5 bases remained unmatched. The CDR3 reads CASSLSRGIYGYTF. The CDR3 DNA follows: TGTGCCAGCAGCTTGTCCAGGGGGATCTATGGCTACACCTTC.

This chain connects TRBV7-9 to TRBJ1-3, with D maybe TRBD1 (5 bases). The CDR3 contains 15 residues. V lost 5 bases to trimming and J lost 0 bases, with 11 bases between them. From germline, CDR1 is SEHNR and CDR2 FQNEAQ (reference sequence). The CDR3 nucleotides read TGTGCCAGCAGCCACCGGGACCGCTCTGGAAACACCATATATTTT. Its translation: CASSHRDRSGNTIYF. Together with reference TRBV7-9 and TRBJ1-3, the CDR3 gives the full variable domain: DTGVSQNPRHKITKRGQNVTFRCDPISEHNRLYWYRQTLGQGPEFLTYFQNEAQLEKSRLLSDRFSAERPKGSFSTLEIQRTEQGDSAMYLCASSHRDRSGNTIYFGEGSWLTVV.

This clonotype was counted ten times or more. The CDR3 DNA is TGTGCCAGCAGCTCTCTCCGACTAGCGGGAGCTACCTACAATGAGCAGTTCTTC. This codes for CASSSLRLAGATYNEQFF. J is TRBJ2-1 and V is TRBV7-2; 12 positions match TRBD2. CDR3 size: 18 residues. Unmatched junction bases numbered 9, after V lost 4 bases and J lost 2 bases. The V gene's germline CDR1 is SGHTA and CDR2 FQGNSA.

The J gene is TRBJ1-1, the V gene TRBV18, with D possibly matching TRBD1 (6 bases). Germline V CDR1 and CDR2: KGHSH, LQKENI. This CDR3 is 15 amino acids long. Deletions cut 0 bases from V and 5 bases from J, with 13 bases between. The CDR3 loop reads CASSPPAGHGTEAFF. The CDR3 bases are TGTGCCAGCTCACCACCGGCGGGACATGGGACTGAAGCTTTCTTT. Supplemented by reference TRBV18 and TRBJ1-1, the full variable domain reads NAGVMQNPRHLVRRRGQEARLRCSPMKGHSHVYWYRQLPEEGLKFMVYLQKENIIDESGMPKERFSAEFPKEGPSILRIQQVVRGDSAAYFCASSPPAGHGTEAFFGQGTRLTVV.

The chain employs TRBV6-2 or TRBV6-3 and TRBJ2-3; 10 bases map to TRBD1. Germline assignment: CDR1 MNHEY and CDR2 SVGEGT. The CDR3 is 14 amino acids. Trimming removed 6 bases from V and 8 bases from J; junction bases left unmatched: 8. Here the CDR3 reads CASRLDRGSATQYF. The CDR3 nucleotides read TGTGCCAGCAGACTGGACAGGGGGTCGGCTACGCAGTATTTT.

The chain joins TRBV19 to TRBJ2-6; D uncertain. The CDR3 is 14 amino acids. Between the trimmed V and J ends, which lost 3 bases and 5 bases, there was a span of 8 bases. The germline CDR1 and CDR2 sequences are LNHDA and SQIVND (reference sequence). CDR3 sequence: CASSIGWRANVLTF. For the CDR3, the DNA is TGTGCCAGTAGTATCGGCTGGAGGGCCAACGTCCTGACTTTC.

This chain uses TRBV6-2 or TRBV6-3 with TRBJ2-5, with a weak D call TRBD1 (6 bases). The CDR3 has 15 residues. Trimming removed 4 bases at V and 4 bases at J, with 16 bases between. Germline loops: CDR1 MNHEY, CDR2 SVGEGT. The CDR3 DNA follows: TGTGCCAGCAGTTTACAGGGCCGAGGTGGAGAGACCCAGTACTTC. It yields the protein CASSLQGRGGETQYF.

This chain uses TRBV20-1 with TRBJ1-2; D uncertain. This CDR3 spans 14 amino acids. Trimming removed 0 bases at V and 8 bases at J, with 16 bases between. CDR1 and CDR2 (germline): DFQATT, SNEGSKA (reference sequence). For the CDR3, the DNA is TGCAGTGCTAGAGATTCCGAGTTGGGCGTCGGCTACACCTTC. Amino acids: CSARDSELGVGYTF.

Ten or more counts support this clonotype. The chain employs TRBV7-2 and TRBJ2-1; no definite D call. The CDR3 covers 15 residues. The V end was cut by 3 bases, the J end by 7 bases, with 16 bases between. CDR1 and CDR2 from the germline V gene are SGHTA and FQGNSA. The CDR3 sequence is CASSFGSRVGNEQFF. The CDR3 region has the DNA TGTGCCAGCAGCTTTGGATCTAGGGTGGGGAATGAGCAGTTCTTC.

This clonotype was found a few times. The chain employs TRBV11-2 and TRBJ2-1, with TRBD1 matching 8 bases. This CDR3 has 16 amino acids. The germline gives CDR1 SGHAT, CDR2 FQNNGV. After removal of 4 bases from V and 2 bases from J, the junction contained 7 bases not matched to a gene. CDR3 amino acids: CASSYGTGTTYNEQFF. The CDR3 DNA reads TGTGCCAGCAGCTATGGGACAGGCACTACCTACAATGAGCAGTTCTTC. The full variable domain, with the rest looked up from reference TRBV11-2 and TRBJ2-1, is EAGVAQSPRYKIIEKRQSVAFWCNPISGHATLYWYQQILGQGPKLLIQFQNNGVVDDSQLPKDRFSAERLKGVDSTLKIQPAKLEDSAVYLCASSYGTGTTYNEQFFGPGTRLTVL.

The chain recombines TRBV29-1 with TRBJ1-2; possibly TRBD1 for D (6 bases). With 0 bases removed from V and 1 base from J, the gap between germline ends came to 12 bases. The CDR3 is made up of 15 amino acids. CDR1 and CDR2 from the germline V gene are SQVTM and ANQGSEA. CDR3 in amino acids: CSVEDQWTVNYGYTF. In nucleotides, the CDR3 is TGCAGCGTTGAAGATCAGTGGACAGTTAACTATGGCTACACCTTC.

V is TRBV10-3 and J is TRBJ2-1, with 7 bases identical to TRBD1. In germline, CDR1 is ENHRY, CDR2 SYGVKD. V trimming: 7 bases; J trimming: 7 bases; junction bases outside the gene matches: 7. The CDR3 runs to 13 residues. CDR3 sequence: CAITPGQWNEQFF. CDR3 coding DNA: TGTGCCATCACCCCGGGACAGTGGAATGAGCAGTTCTTC.

This clonotype was counted between two and nine times. The V gene is TRBV11-3, the J gene TRBJ2-1; 11 bases match TRBD2. CDR3 size: 15 residues. The V gene end was trimmed by 4 bases and the J gene end by 8 bases; junction bases not matched to a gene: 7. In germline, CDR1 is SGHNT, CDR2 YENEEA. The CDR3 is CASSSLAGGKDEQFF. CDR3 nucleotide sequence: TGTGCCAGCAGCTCTCTAGCGGGAGGTAAGGATGAGCAGTTCTTC. The full variable domain, with the rest looked up from reference TRBV11-3 and TRBJ2-1, is EAGVVQSPRYKIIEKKQPVAFWCNPISGHNTLYWYLQNLGQGPELLIRYENEEAVDDSQLPKDRFSAERLKGVDSTLKIQPAELGDSAVYLCASSSLAGGKDEQFFGPGTRLTVL.

The chain couples TRBV19 to TRBJ2-5; D unclear. The V and J ends lost 2 bases and 2 bases respectively, with 9 bases between them. CDR1 and CDR2 from the germline V gene are LNHDA and SQIVND (reference sequence). CDR3 size: 14 residues. CDR3 protein: CASSIINQQETQYF. The CDR3 region has the DNA TGTGCCAGTAGTATAATCAATCAGCAAGAGACCCAGTACTTC.

This clonotype was picked up a small number of times. J is TRBJ2-4 and V is TRBV12-3 or TRBV12-4; 8 positions agree with TRBD2. After removal of 10 bases from V and 3 bases from J, the junction contained 17 bases not matched to a gene. CDR3 length equals 17 residues. Here the CDR3 DNA reads TGTGCCACAACAACCCTCAACGGGAGGGTGGGCAAAAACATTCAGTACTTC. It translates to CATTTLNGRVGKNIQYF.

This sequence joins TRBV6-8 and TRBJ1-1; tentative D call: TRBD1 (5 bases). The V end lost 1 base, the J end lost 6 bases, and 12 bases lay between the germline ends. There are 14 residues in the CDR3. Looked up from germline, CDR1 is MNHGY and CDR2 is SAAAGT. The DNA of the CDR3 is TGTGCCAGCAGTTACTTCCAGGGAGAGGCTGAAGCTTTCTTT. This codes for CASSYFQGEAEAFF.

This clonotype was recorded many times. The rearrangement uses TRBV7-2 and TRBJ2-5; 9 bases align to TRBD2. Trimming removed 0 bases from V and 5 bases from J; junction bases left unmatched: 7. CDR1 SGHTA and CDR2 FQGNSA come from the germline V gene. The CDR3 is 16 amino acids. The CDR3 is CASSLASAGGYETQYF. The CDR3 DNA follows: TGTGCCAGCAGCTTAGCCTCGGCGGGAGGGTATGAGACCCAGTACTTC.

The table lists this clonotype with a few counts. V is TRBV7-9 and J is TRBJ2-2; D unclear. Per germline, CDR1 SEHNR and CDR2 FQNEAQ (reference sequence). Trimming stripped 3 bases from V and 4 bases from J, with 21 bases between. CDR3 length equals 18 residues. The CDR3 sequence: CASSFFHGPRSGTGELFF. The CDR3, as DNA: TGTGCCAGCAGCTTCTTCCATGGGCCTAGGTCGGGCACCGGGGAGCTGTTTTTT. Based on the CDR3 plus reference TRBV7-9 and TRBJ2-2, the full variable domain is DTGVSQNPRHKITKRGQNVTFRCDPISEHNRLYWYRQTLGQGPEFLTYFQNEAQLEKSRLLSDRFSAERPKGSFSTLEIQRTEQGDSAMYLCASSFFHGPRSGTGELFFGEGSRLTVL.

This clonotype has a handful of counts. The V call is TRBV7-2, the J call TRBJ2-3; D gene uncertain. This CDR3 spans 17 amino acids. V dropped 3 bases and J dropped 2 bases, with 18 bases sitting between them. Germline loops: CDR1 SGHTA, CDR2 FQGNSA. The CDR3 bases are TGTGCCAGCAGCTTGAGTCTTCAACCCTCACTCACAGATACGCAGTATTTT. This codes for CASSLSLQPSLTDTQYF.